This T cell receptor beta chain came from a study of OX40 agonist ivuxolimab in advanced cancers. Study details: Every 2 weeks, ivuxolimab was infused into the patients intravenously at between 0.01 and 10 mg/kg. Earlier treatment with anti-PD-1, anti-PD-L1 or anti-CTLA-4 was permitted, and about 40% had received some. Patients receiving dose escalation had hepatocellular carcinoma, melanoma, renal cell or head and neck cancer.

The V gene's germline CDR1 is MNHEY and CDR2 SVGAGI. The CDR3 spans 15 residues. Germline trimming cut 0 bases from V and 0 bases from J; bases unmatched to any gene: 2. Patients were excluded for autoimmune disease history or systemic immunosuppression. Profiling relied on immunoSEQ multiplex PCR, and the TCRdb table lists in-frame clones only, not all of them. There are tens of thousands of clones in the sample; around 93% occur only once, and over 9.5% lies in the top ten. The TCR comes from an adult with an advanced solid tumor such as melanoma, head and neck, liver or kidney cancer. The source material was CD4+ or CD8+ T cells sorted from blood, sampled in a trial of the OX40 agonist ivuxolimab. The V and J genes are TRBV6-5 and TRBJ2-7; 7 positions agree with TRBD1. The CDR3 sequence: CASSYSRDSSYEQYF. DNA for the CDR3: TGTGCCAGCAGTTACTCGAGGGACAGCTCCTACGAGCAGTACTTC.